This entry lists 14 T cell receptor beta chains sequenced from one sample in a study of blood T cell repertoires in COVID-19. Generated by immunoSEQ multiplex PCR, the TCRdb table keeps only in-frame clones and is missing some. The profile shows tens of thousands of clones, roughly four fifths of them singletons. Sequencing was performed on peripheral blood. These TCRs come from a human donor in a cohort sampled during active COVID-19.

Only a few counts were recorded for this clone. V and J are TRBV6-2 or TRBV6-3 and TRBJ2-7; the D gene is possibly TRBD1 (6 bases). V lost 1 base, J lost 1 base, and 11 bases lay in between. Per the germline V gene, CDR1 is MNHEY and CDR2 is SVGEGT. This CDR3 has 15 amino acids. The CDR3 coding sequence is TGTGCCAGCAGTTACTGGGACACTGTTTCCTACGAGCAGTACTTC. It encodes CASSYWDTVSYEQYF.

The chain couples TRBV27 to TRBJ1-2; 7 positions match TRBD1. Germline loops: CDR1 MNHEY, CDR2 SMNVEV (reference sequence). The V segment lost 0 bases and the J segment 5 bases; nucleotides outside the gene matches: 6. This CDR3 contains 15 residues. The CDR3 sequence: CASSLSPGQLYGYTF. CDR3 DNA sequence: TGTGCCAGCAGTTTATCGCCGGGACAGCTATATGGCTACACCTTC.

The chain has TRBV20-1 and TRBJ1-3; TRBD1 might be the D (6 bases). Germline CDR1 DFQATT, CDR2 SNEGSKA (reference sequence). The V end was cut by 3 bases, the J end by 8 bases, with 11 bases between. The CDR3 has 12 residues. CDR3 protein: CSASTGRDTIYF. The CDR3 DNA follows: TGCAGTGCTAGTACAGGGAGGGACACCATATATTTT.

This clone was observed once. The gene calls are TRBV15 and TRBJ2-5; D remains ambiguous. V was cut by 0 bases and J by 2 bases, with 7 bases left in between. The CDR3 runs 14 residues. The germline gives CDR1 LNHNV, CDR2 YYDKDF (reference sequence). CDR3 DNA: TGTGCCACCAGCAGAGACTTGGAGCAAGAGACCCAGTACTTC. It codes for CATSRDLEQETQYF.

This rearrangement joins TRBV5-1 to TRBJ1-4; 7 bases are shared with TRBD1. Trimming removed 0 bases from V and 5 bases from J; junction bases left unmatched: 7. Germline V gives CDR1 SGHRS, CDR2 YFSETQ. The CDR3 is 16 residues long. Here the CDR3 reads CASSLDTGAPNEKLFF. CDR3 bases: TGCGCCAGCAGCTTGGACACAGGGGCCCCGAATGAAAAACTGTTTTTT.

This chain links TRBV29-1 with TRBJ2-2; D is ambiguous. The CDR3 is 11 amino acids. Deletions cut 4 bases from V and 7 bases from J, with 7 bases between. Germline lookup yields CDR1 SQVTM and CDR2 ANQGSEA. For the CDR3, the DNA is TGCAGCGTTGGTCTGTTCGGGGAGCTGTTTTTT. Its translation: CSVGLFGELFF.

Concerning this clone: The same CDR3 also results from other DNA sequences found in this sample. The V and J genes are TRBV4-3 and TRBJ1-1, with TRBD1 as a possible D gene (5 bases). V was pared by 0 bases and J by 2 bases, with 10 bases between. From germline, CDR1 is LGHNA and CDR2 YSLEER. This CDR3 spans 15 amino acids. The CDR3 DNA follows: TGCGCCAGCAGCCAAGAGGAGGGGAGAAACACTGAAGCTTTCTTT. This codes for CASSQEEGRNTEAFF.

The chain joins TRBV6-1 to TRBJ1-2, with D maybe TRBD1 (6 bases). The CDR3 consists of 14 residues. Germline lookup yields CDR1 MNHNS and CDR2 SASEGT. V was pared by 1 base and J by 7 bases, with 13 bases between. The chain's CDR3 is CASSEDTGTGGYTF. DNA of the CDR3: TGTGCCAGCAGTGAAGATACAGGGACGGGTGGCTACACCTTC.

J is TRBJ1-2 and V is TRBV12-3 or TRBV12-4; a weak D match, TRBD1 (6 bases). CDR3 size: 13 residues. V lost 7 bases and J lost 5, with 14 bases in between. The CDR3 nucleotides read TGTGCCAGCATCTTGGGGGCCGGGTATGGCTACACCTTC. Encoded protein: CASILGAGYGYTF.

This sequence joins TRBV6-2 or TRBV6-3 and TRBJ1-2; D perhaps matches TRBD1 (6 bases). The CDR3 is 13 amino acids. V dropped 6 bases and J dropped 8 bases, with 16 bases sitting between them. Germline V gives CDR1 MNHEY, CDR2 SVGEGT. The CDR3: CASSPGAAQGYTF. For the CDR3, the DNA is TGTGCCAGCAGCCCGGGGGCCGCTCAGGGCTACACCTTC.

The gene calls are TRBV7-9 and TRBJ1-2; TRBD1 matches at 8 bases. The CDR3 is made up of 16 amino acids. V was clipped by 1 base and J by 1 base; unmatched bases: 5. CDR1 is SEHNR and CDR2 is FQNEAQ in the germline V gene (reference sequence). The CDR3 spells CASSLVVGQVNYGYTF. The CDR3 DNA follows: TGTGCCAGCAGCTTAGTTGTGGGACAGGTTAACTATGGCTACACCTTC. Together with reference TRBV7-9 and TRBJ1-2, the CDR3 gives the full variable domain: DTGVSQNPRHKITKRGQNVTFRCDPISEHNRLYWYRQTLGQGPEFLTYFQNEAQLEKSRLLSDRFSAERPKGSFSTLEIQRTEQGDSAMYLCASSLVVGQVNYGYTFGSGTRLTVV.

V and J are TRBV30 and TRBJ2-7, with D possibly TRBD2 on 6 matching bases. Per germline, CDR1 GTSNPN and CDR2 SVGIG (reference sequence). The CDR3 totals 14 residues. V lost 0 bases to trimming and J lost 7 bases, with 16 bases between them. As DNA, the CDR3 is TGTGCCTGGAGTGTCGGGGGTACCGTGCGGGAGCAGTACTTC. Protein product: CAWSVGGTVREQYF.

This clone was picked up a small number of times. The chain employs TRBV18 and TRBJ2-5, with 7 bases identical to TRBD2. This CDR3 comprises 15 residues. V lost 6 bases and J lost 2; bases outside the gene matches: 9. Per the germline V gene, CDR1 is KGHSH and CDR2 is LQKENI. The CDR3 coding sequence is TGTGCCAGCTCGCCTGGACTAGGGAGTCAAGAGACCCAGTACTTC. This gives the protein CASSPGLGSQETQYF.

This clone was seen repeatedly, ten times or more. The chain combines TRBV7-9 with TRBJ2-7; 9 bases line up with TRBD1. Germline-derived CDR1 and CDR2 are SEHNR and FQNEAQ (reference sequence). CDR3 length: 16 residues. V lost 5 bases and J lost 1; bases outside the gene matches: 9. The CDR3 DNA reads TGTGCCAGCAGCCCACAGGGGGCGGACAAATCCTACGAGCAGTACTTC. Residues: CASSPQGADKSYEQYF.